These T cell receptor beta chains were read from a single sample in a study of blood T cell repertoires in COVID-19. Clones were read by immunoSEQ multiplex PCR, and TCRdb kept only the in-frame ones, dropping some. The sample shows some 420,000 clones, approximately 92% of them seen only once. The sequencing input was PBMCs or T cells enriched from blood (not recorded which). The receptors come from a man younger than 45 who had recovered from COVID-19. The CDR3 runs from the conserved cysteine through the conserved F or W. Fields, in order: V gene, D gene, clone size, J gene, CDR3 protein, CDR3 DNA. D genes are given only for firm matches. The size field is filled for only some rows; it gives once, few, many or a size class.

v_gene: TRBV3-1/TRBV3-2
d_gene: TRBD2
abundance: .
j_gene: TRBJ2-5
CDR3aa: CASRLAGQETQYF
CDR3nt: TGTGCCAGCAGGCTAGCGGGCCAAGAGACCCAGTACTTC

v_gene: TRBV10-1
d_gene: TRBD1
abundance: .
j_gene: TRBJ1-6
CDR3aa: CASRGQGYNSPLHF
CDR3nt: TGCGCCAGCAGAGGACAGGGGTATAATTCACCCCTCCACTTT

v_gene: TRBV7-2
d_gene: .
abundance: .
j_gene: TRBJ2-7
CDR3aa: CASSQRRSGQSYEQYF
CDR3nt: TGTGCCAGCAGTCAACGGAGGAGCGGGCAATCCTACGAGCAGTACTTC

v_gene: TRBV3-1/TRBV3-2
d_gene: TRBD1
abundance: .
j_gene: TRBJ1-1
CDR3aa: CATGQVGTEAFF
CDR3nt: TGTGCCACCGGACAGGTAGGGACTGAAGCTTTCTTT

v_gene: TRBV13
d_gene: TRBD1
abundance: .
j_gene: TRBJ1-5
CDR3aa: CASSSGQGKRGNQPQHF
CDR3nt: TGTGCCAGCAGCTCGGGACAGGGGAAAAGAGGCAATCAGCCCCAGCATTTT

v_gene: TRBV6-4
d_gene: .
abundance: .
j_gene: TRBJ2-1
CDR3aa: CASSSLDSRNNEQFF
CDR3nt: TGTGCCAGCTCCTCTTTGGACTCTCGCAACAATGAGCAGTTCTTC

v_gene: TRBV18
d_gene: .
abundance: once
j_gene: TRBJ1-1
CDR3aa: CASSPQDRTEAFF
CDR3nt: TGTGCCAGCTCACCCCAGGACAGAACTGAAGCTTTCTTT

v_gene: TRBV5-1
d_gene: .
abundance: once
j_gene: TRBJ1-2
CDR3aa: CASSSGGGAHGYTF
CDR3nt: TGCGCCAGCAGCTCGGGAGGGGGGGCGCATGGCTACACCTTC

v_gene: TRBV5-6
d_gene: TRBD1
abundance: .
j_gene: TRBJ2-7
CDR3aa: CASSFLDREDYEQYF
CDR3nt: TGTGCCAGCAGCTTCCTGGACAGGGAGGACTACGAGCAGTACTTC

v_gene: TRBV4-1
d_gene: .
abundance: .
j_gene: TRBJ2-1
CDR3aa: CASSQGTENTFF
CDR3nt: TGCGCCAGCAGCCAGGGCACCGAGAATACGTTCTTC

v_gene: TRBV12-5
d_gene: TRBD2
abundance: .
j_gene: TRBJ2-3
CDR3aa: CASAKDLGLAGEGSTDTQYF
CDR3nt: TGTGCTAGTGCCAAGGACCTGGGACTAGCGGGAGAGGGGAGCACAGATACGCAGTATTTT

v_gene: TRBV19
d_gene: TRBD2
abundance: .
j_gene: TRBJ2-1
CDR3aa: CASSIGLAGSYNEQFF
CDR3nt: TGTGCCAGTAGTATAGGACTAGCGGGCTCCTACAATGAGCAGTTCTTC

v_gene: TRBV9
d_gene: TRBD2
abundance: .
j_gene: TRBJ2-5
CDR3aa: CASSVLGEGNVGETQYF
CDR3nt: TGTGCCAGCAGCGTATTGGGGGAGGGGAACGTTGGGGAGACCCAGTACTTC

v_gene: TRBV5-1
d_gene: TRBD1
abundance: .
j_gene: TRBJ2-5
CDR3aa: CASSLRQGATETQYF
CDR3nt: TGCGCCAGCAGCTTGCGCCAGGGGGCTACAGAGACCCAGTACTTC

v_gene: TRBV30
d_gene: TRBD1
abundance: once
j_gene: TRBJ2-7
CDR3aa: CAHSQGAYEQYF
CDR3nt: TGTGCCCACTCTCAGGGGGCCTACGAGCAGTACTTC

v_gene: TRBV15
d_gene: .
abundance: .
j_gene: TRBJ2-2
CDR3aa: CATSRDQTGNTGELFF
CDR3nt: TGTGCCACCAGCAGAGATCAGACGGGAAACACCGGGGAGCTGTTTTTT

v_gene: TRBV19
d_gene: TRBD2
abundance: few
j_gene: TRBJ2-2
CDR3aa: CASIGGRASGELFF
CDR3nt: TGTGCCAGTATCGGCGGGAGGGCTTCCGGGGAGCTGTTTTTT

v_gene: TRBV4-1
d_gene: TRBD2
abundance: .
j_gene: TRBJ2-2
CDR3aa: CASSQVGTSGTNTGELFF
CDR3nt: TGCGCCAGCAGCCAAGTTGGGACTAGCGGGACGAACACCGGGGAGCTGTTTTTT

v_gene: TRBV19
d_gene: .
abundance: few
j_gene: TRBJ2-3
CDR3aa: CASSIGASTDTQYF
CDR3nt: TGTGCCAGTAGTATTGGGGCTAGCACAGATACGCAGTATTTT

v_gene: TRBV19
d_gene: .
abundance: .
j_gene: TRBJ1-2
CDR3aa: CASSTLGAGYTF
CDR3nt: TGTGCCAGTAGTACCTTGGGCGCTGGCTACACCTTC

v_gene: TRBV27
d_gene: .
abundance: .
j_gene: TRBJ1-2
CDR3aa: CASSLMTGLNYGYTF
CDR3nt: TGTGCCAGCAGTTTGATGACAGGACTTAACTATGGCTACACCTTC

v_gene: TRBV6-5
d_gene: .
abundance: .
j_gene: TRBJ1-1
CDR3aa: CASTTPGGVTAFF
CDR3nt: TGTGCCAGCACCACACCCGGGGGGGTTACGGCTTTCTTT

v_gene: TRBV28
d_gene: .
abundance: once
j_gene: TRBJ2-7
CDR3aa: CASGGPYEQYF
CDR3nt: TGTGCCAGCGGAGGGCCCTACGAGCAGTACTTC

v_gene: TRBV7-9
d_gene: .
abundance: .
j_gene: TRBJ1-1
CDR3aa: CASSLGLQSMNTEAFF
CDR3nt: TGTGCCAGCAGCTTAGGATTACAATCGATGAACACTGAAGCTTTCTTT

v_gene: TRBV29-1
d_gene: TRBD2
abundance: .
j_gene: TRBJ2-1
CDR3aa: CSVEFRSGGSSHEQFF
CDR3nt: TGCAGCGTTGAATTCAGAAGTGGCGGGAGCTCCCATGAGCAGTTCTTC

v_gene: TRBV10-3
d_gene: .
abundance: .
j_gene: TRBJ1-1
CDR3aa: CAIRREENTEAFF
CDR3nt: TGTGCCATCAGGAGGGAAGAGAACACTGAAGCTTTCTTT

v_gene: TRBV4-2
d_gene: TRBD2
abundance: .
j_gene: TRBJ2-1
CDR3aa: CASSQDLAGYNEQFF
CDR3nt: TGTGCCAGCAGCCAAGATCTAGCGGGGTACAATGAGCAGTTCTTC

v_gene: TRBV5-1
d_gene: TRBD2
abundance: .
j_gene: TRBJ2-1
CDR3aa: CASSLALAGRYNEQFF
CDR3nt: TGCGCCAGCAGCTTGGCCTTAGCGGGAAGATACAATGAGCAGTTCTTC

v_gene: TRBV6-5
d_gene: .
abundance: .
j_gene: TRBJ1-1
CDR3aa: CASSYSSGPGAFF
CDR3nt: TGTGCCAGCAGTTACTCTAGCGGGCCGGGGGCTTTCTTT

v_gene: TRBV24-1
d_gene: .
abundance: .
j_gene: TRBJ2-5
CDR3aa: CATSGGHEETQYF
CDR3nt: TGTGCCACCAGTGGAGGGCACGAAGAGACCCAGTACTTC

v_gene: TRBV7-3
d_gene: .
abundance: .
j_gene: TRBJ2-7
CDR3aa: CASSLNQGGGEQYF
CDR3nt: TGTGCCAGCAGCTTAAACCAGGGAGGAGGCGAGCAGTACTTC

v_gene: TRBV19
d_gene: .
abundance: .
j_gene: TRBJ1-5
CDR3aa: CASSIAGLNNQPQHF
CDR3nt: TGTGCCAGTAGTATAGCAGGGTTGAACAATCAGCCCCAGCATTTT

v_gene: TRBV27
d_gene: TRBD2
abundance: .
j_gene: TRBJ2-1
CDR3aa: CASSSSGSYNEQFF
CDR3nt: TGTGCCAGCAGTTCTAGCGGATCGTACAATGAGCAGTTCTTC

v_gene: TRBV11-3
d_gene: TRBD1
abundance: .
j_gene: TRBJ2-1
CDR3aa: CASSSRDRGNEQFF
CDR3nt: TGTGCCAGCAGTTCCCGGGACAGGGGCAATGAGCAGTTCTTC

v_gene: TRBV28
d_gene: TRBD2
abundance: few
j_gene: TRBJ2-7
CDR3aa: CASSSSGSGIREQYF
CDR3nt: TGTGCCAGCAGTTCATCCGGCAGCGGGATTCGGGAGCAGTACTTC

v_gene: TRBV28
d_gene: .
abundance: .
j_gene: TRBJ2-6
CDR3aa: CASSPPPSSSVFYSGANVLTF
CDR3nt: TGTGCCAGCAGTCCCCCCCCCAGTTCTAGCGTTTTTTACTCTGGGGCCAACGTCCTGACTTTC